This T cell receptor beta chain was recorded in a study of T cell changes during pregnancy in multiple sclerosis (dated by TCRdb to the late 2010s). For the wider study: Changes in the T cell repertoire over the course of pregnancy were examined in this study in women with multiple sclerosis.

The CDR3 measures 15 amino acids from cysteine to phenylalanine. Kept here is only the CDR3 DNA, which spans 45 bases and is read in frame from base 1. The V and J ends are trimmed by 0 bases and 0 bases, leaving 7 bases between them. CDR1 and CDR2 were assigned from the germline V gene as SGDLS and YYNGEE. In regard to this clone: It has no known antigen specificity. Base qualities are not provided; no much larger clone lies one nucleotide away.

Library method: the immunoSEQ multiplex PCR assay. TCRdb's version of the immuneACCESS table is confined to in-frame rearrangements and falls short of the full clone set. An unresolved V gene accounts for under half of the shortfall where checked; the remainder is of unknown origin. This sample lists fewer than 75,000 clones; 91% were detected once. Over 1.3% of the sample comes from the top ten. The chain employs TRBV9 and TRBJ1-3; no D gene is confidently identified. The source of this sequence is a female donor with multiple sclerosis, enrolled in a pregnancy study. The starting material was peripheral blood, obtained in the second trimester of pregnancy. The DNA is TGTGCCAGCAGCGTAGCGGCGGACTCTGGAAACACCATATATTTT. Translation gives CASSVAADSGNTIYF. Supplemented by the reference TRBV9 and TRBJ1-3 proteins around the CDR3, the complete variable domain is DSGVTQTPKHLITATGQRVTLRCSPRSGDLSVYWYQQSLDQGLQFLIQYYNGEERAKGNILERFSAQQFPDLHSELNLSSLELGDSALYFCASSVAADSGNTIYFGEGSWLTVV.